The 15 T cell receptor beta chains listed next were all sequenced from one sample in a study of cytomegalovirus exposure and HLA in healthy donors. The PCR was carried out with 60 Vbeta primers and 13 Jbeta primers. Measured with immunoSEQ multiplex PCR; TCRdb has only the in-frame clones, and not every one. The table lists hundreds of thousands of clones, roughly 80% of them singletons. Input material: PBMCs. These receptors came from a man aged 25-45 years in good health and CMV-seronegative.

With respect to this clone: The sample has other DNA sequences that encode this CDR3 too. The chain carries TRBV5-4 and TRBJ1-2; 7 bases are shared with TRBD1. Per the germline V gene, CDR1 is SGHNT and CDR2 is YYREEE (reference sequence). This CDR3 has 14 residues. Unmatched junction bases numbered 3, after V lost 0 bases and J lost 4 bases. CDR3 bases: TGTGCCAGCAGCTTGGAGTCAGGGGGCTATGGCTACACCTTC. Amino acids: CASSLESGGYGYTF.

The CDR3 sequence: CASSPPDSYTEAFF. For the CDR3, the DNA is TGCGCCAGCAGCCCACCGGACAGCTACACTGAAGCTTTCTTT. The chain has TRBV4-1 and TRBJ1-1; TRBD1 is a possible D gene (6 bases). Trimming removed 4 bases from V and 3 bases from J, with 12 bases in between. CDR1 and CDR2 from the germline V gene are MGHRA and YSYEKL. The CDR3 covers 14 residues.

The genes are TRBV7-9 and TRBJ2-5; TRBD1 matches at 7 bases. Trimming cost V 3 bases and J 0 bases; bases outside gene matches: 7. The CDR3 is made up of 16 amino acids. CDR1 is SEHNR and CDR2 is FQNEAQ in the germline V gene (reference sequence). The CDR3 region has the DNA TGTGCCAGCAGCTTTCTACCGGGACAGTACCAAGAGACCCAGTACTTC. Protein sequence: CASSFLPGQYQETQYF.

The CDR3 loop reads CATSRALRGQGDYGYTF. The CDR3 DNA follows: TGTGCCACCAGCAGAGCGCTCAGGGGGCAGGGGGACTATGGCTACACCTTC. The genes are TRBV15 and TRBJ1-2; 8 nucleotides agree with TRBD1. Per the germline V gene, CDR1 is LNHNV and CDR2 is YYDKDF (reference sequence). V shed 1 base and J 3 bases; nucleotides not matched to a gene: 10. The CDR3 totals 17 residues.

The chain combines TRBV28 with TRBJ2-7, with a possible D match to TRBD1 (5 bases). With 4 bases removed from V and 5 bases from J, the gap between germline ends came to 15 bases. The length of the CDR3 is 14 residues. In germline, CDR1 is MDHEN, CDR2 SYDVKM. The CDR3 DNA reads as TGTGCCAGCAGTTACCCAGGGTTCGGCCACGAGCAGTACTTC. This gives the protein CASSYPGFGHEQYF.

The table lists this clone with a few counts. The V gene is TRBV7-2, the J gene TRBJ2-3; perhaps TRBD1 as D (5 bases). This CDR3 contains 11 residues. Per the germline V gene, CDR1 is SGHTA and CDR2 is FQGNSA. V was shortened by 5 bases and J by 6 bases, with 6 bases between the two germline ends. In nucleotides, the CDR3 is TGTGCCAGCAGCAGACAGGATACGCAGTATTTT. It yields the protein CASSRQDTQYF.

The chain has TRBV7-3 and TRBJ2-3, with D tentatively TRBD2 (6 bases). The germline CDR1 and CDR2 sequences are SGHTA and FQGTGA. This CDR3 has 16 amino acids. Trimming left V 5 bases short and J 2 bases short, with 17 bases between. CDR3 sequence (DNA): TGTGCCAGCAGCATTTCCGGGACTGGTTACACAGATACGCAGTATTTT. Its protein is CASSISGTGYTDTQYF.

The chain combines TRBV28 with TRBJ2-7; D is uncertain. Germline loops: CDR1 MDHEN, CDR2 SYDVKM. The CDR3 runs 14 residues. V was cut by 6 bases and J by 4 bases, with 16 bases left in between. The CDR3 DNA reads as TGTGCCAGCAGCCTGGGCCAATTGGCTTACGAGCAGTACTTC. This translates into CASSLGQLAYEQYF.

The V and J genes are TRBV28 and TRBJ1-1; D is uncertain. The CDR3 loop spans 11 amino acids. The germline V and J ends were trimmed by 3 bases and 7 bases, with 6 bases remaining between them. The germline gives CDR1 MDHEN, CDR2 SYDVKM. CDR3 sequence: CASSFLFEAFF. CDR3 DNA sequence: TGTGCCAGCAGTTTCCTATTTGAAGCTTTCTTT.

The gene calls are TRBV5-8 and TRBJ1-1, with D maybe TRBD1 (5 bases). V dropped 0 bases and J dropped 3 bases, with 12 bases sitting between them. The CDR3 is 15 amino acids. Germline V CDR1 and CDR2: SGHTS, YDEGEE. The DNA for the CDR3 is TGTGCCAGCAGCTTGGGGGGGACTGCGGACACTGAAGCTTTCTTT. Encoded protein: CASSLGGTADTEAFF. Using reference TRBV5-8 and TRBJ1-1 for the parts outside the CDR3, the full variable domain is EAGVTQSPTHLIKTRGQQATLRCSPISGHTSVYWYQQALGLGLQFLLWYDEGEERNRGNFPPRFSGRQFPNYSSELNVNALELEDSALYLCASSLGGTADTEAFFGQGTRLTVV.

The chain combines TRBV19 with TRBJ2-2; D might be TRBD2 (5 bases). The germline CDR1 and CDR2 sequences are LNHDA and SQIVND (reference sequence). CDR3 length: 15 amino acids. The V and J ends lost 5 bases and 5 bases respectively, with 15 bases between them. CDR3 sequence: CASSGPRGRTGELFF. DNA for the CDR3: TGTGCCAGTAGTGGACCTCGAGGGAGAACCGGGGAGCTGTTTTTT.

This sequence joins TRBV19 and TRBJ2-1, with TRBD1 identical over 8 bases. Germline lookup yields CDR1 LNHDA and CDR2 SQIVND (reference sequence). V shed 8 bases, J shed 7 bases, and the junction held 13 bases outside the gene matches. CDR3 length: 15 amino acids. CDR3 protein: CASGADRGGSNEQFF. The CDR3 DNA reads as TGTGCCAGTGGGGCCGACAGGGGCGGATCGAATGAGCAGTTCTTC.

The CDR3 here is CASSLLPVSGGASGELFF. Here the CDR3 DNA reads TGTGCCAGCAGCTTACTCCCCGTTAGCGGGGGGGCCTCGGGGGAGCTGTTTTTT. The chain links TRBV7-2 to TRBJ2-2, with 11 bases lining up with TRBD2. Germline V gives CDR1 SGHTA, CDR2 FQGNSA. This CDR3 has 18 amino acids. V trimming: 2 bases; J trimming: 8 bases; junction bases outside the gene matches: 13.

The chain is built from TRBV7-9 and TRBJ2-5, with 11 nucleotides matching TRBD2. Trimming at V came to 5 bases and at J to 5 bases, leaving 10 bases not matched to a gene. This CDR3 spans 16 amino acids. Per germline, CDR1 SEHNR and CDR2 FQNEAQ (reference sequence). CDR3 amino acids: CASSVLSGGAEETQYF. CDR3 DNA: TGTGCCAGCAGCGTCCTTAGCGGGGGGGCTGAGGAGACCCAGTACTTC.

The count of this clone is one. The chain has TRBV29-1 and TRBJ1-4, with TRBD1 identical over 8 bases. The CDR3 is made up of 12 amino acids. The germline V gene encodes CDR1 SQVTM and CDR2 ANQGSEA. With V trimmed by 7 bases and J by 8 bases, 6 bases remained unmatched. In DNA form, the CDR3 reads TGCAGCGCTGACAGGGGCGGGGAAAAACTGTTTTTT. Its translation is CSADRGGEKLFF. The full variable domain, with the rest looked up from reference TRBV29-1 and TRBJ1-4, is SAVISQKPSRDICQRGTSLTIQCQVDSQVTMMFWYRQQPGQSLTLIATANQGSEATYESGFVIDKFPISRPNLTFSTLTVSNMSPEDSSIYLCSADRGGEKLFFGSGTQLSVL.